This T cell receptor (beta chain) derives from a study of blood T cell repertoires in COVID-19. Turning to the study itself: The cDNA or gDNA used as material had been derived from T cells, B-cell-depleted T cells, or PBMCs.

CDR1 and CDR2 (germline): SNHLY, FYNNEI. The CDR3 spans 13 residues. V was clipped by 1 base and J by 1 base, with 4 bases between them. Repertoires were generated with immunoSEQ multiplex PCR, while TCRdb's copy carries only in-frame clones and drops some. The sample yields 300,000 to 350,000 clones, 75% to 95% seen once. Sequenced input: peripheral blood. This rearrangement joins TRBV2 to TRBJ1-1, with D unresolved. The sequence was obtained from a woman aged 25 to 39 with COVID-19, enrolled during active disease. Here the CDR3 reads CASSEGGNTEAFF. CDR3 bases: TGTGCCAGCAGTGAAGGAGGGAACACTGAAGCTTTCTTT.